The rows below give T cell receptor beta chains drawn from one sample of a study of blood T cell repertoires in COVID-19. Clones were read by immunoSEQ multiplex PCR, and TCRdb kept only the in-frame ones, dropping some. The sample carries 350,000 to 400,000 clones, roughly 88% recorded once. Sequenced material: PBMCs or T cells enriched from blood (not recorded which). Every receptor here comes from a woman in her 30s with acute COVID-19. Both conserved end residues are part of each CDR3. A D gene is named only where the DNA matches it firmly. The size field is filled for only some rows; it gives once, few, many or a size class.

d_call	v_call	clone_size	j_call	cdr3_nt	cdr3_aa
-	TRBV6-5	-	TRBJ2-1	TGTGCCAGCCTCACGAGGGATTACAATGAGCAGTTCTTC	CASLTRDYNEQFF
TRBD1	TRBV24-1	-	TRBJ1-4	TGTGCCACCAGTGATGCCGCAGGGGGTGAAAAACTGTTTTTT	CATSDAAGGEKLFF
-	TRBV24-1	-	TRBJ2-2	TGTGCCACCAGTGATTTGGGGCTGAACACCGGGGAGCTGTTTTTT	CATSDLGLNTGELFF
-	TRBV29-1	-	TRBJ2-7	TGCAGCGTTCGTAACTATCAAGAGCAGTACTTC	CSVRNYQEQYF
TRBD1	TRBV6-5	-	TRBJ1-6	TGTGCCACCAGCGGACAGGGAGGGTCACCCCTCCACTTT	CATSGQGGSPLHF
TRBD1	TRBV25-1	-	TRBJ1-3	TGTGCCAGCAGAGCAGGGGGCGATCTCTCTGGAAACACCATATATTTT	CASRAGGDLSGNTIYF
-	TRBV19	-	TRBJ1-2	TGTGCCAGTACCTGGGGCCGCACGACAAACTATGGCTACACCTTC	CASTWGRTTNYGYTF
-	TRBV7-9	-	TRBJ1-3	TGTGCCAGCAGTCGCTCCGGGAGCTCTGGAAACACCATATATTTT	CASSRSGSSGNTIYF
-	TRBV7-9	-	TRBJ2-1	TGTGCCAGCAGCTCCAACTCCCAGGTCGACAATGAGCAGTTCTTC	CASSSNSQVDNEQFF
TRBD1	TRBV28	-	TRBJ1-4	TGTGCCAGCAGTCCGGGGGACAGGGGGAGAAATGAAAAACTGTTTTTT	CASSPGDRGRNEKLFF
-	TRBV2	-	TRBJ1-5	TGTGCCAGCAGTGAGTGGCGGGAGGGTCAGCCCCAGCATTTT	CASSEWREGQPQHF
-	TRBV5-1	-	TRBJ1-5	TGCGCCAGCAGCTTAGAGGGAGGGAGCAATCAGCCCCAGCATTTT	CASSLEGGSNQPQHF
TRBD1	TRBV7-2	-	TRBJ1-4	TGTGCCAGCAGCCTCGACAGGGGCGATGAAAAACTGTTTTTT	CASSLDRGDEKLFF
-	TRBV19	-	TRBJ1-5	TGTGCCAGTAGTATCAGCAGGCAAAGCAATCAGCCCCAGCATTTT	CASSISRQSNQPQHF
TRBD1	TRBV2	once	TRBJ1-5	TGTGCCAGCACTCCCTTGCTAGGGACAGGGCGCAATCAGCCCCAGCATTTT	CASTPLLGTGRNQPQHF
TRBD1	TRBV7-9	-	TRBJ1-2	TGTGCCAGCAGCCCAAACAGACAGGGGAGCTATGGCTACACCTTC	CASSPNRQGSYGYTF
-	TRBV6-4	-	TRBJ2-3	TGTGCCAGCAGTCCCCCTAACGCGGGGATGGGCACAGATACGCAGTATTTT	CASSPPNAGMGTDTQYF
TRBD1	TRBV7-2	-	TRBJ1-4	TGTGCCAGCAGCGCGACAGGGATGGGTGCTAATGAAAAACTGTTTTTT	CASSATGMGANEKLFF
TRBD2	TRBV13	once	TRBJ2-1	TGTGCCAGCAGCGCCCTACCTAGCGGGGGGAGCTCCTACAATGAGCAGTTCTTC	CASSALPSGGSSYNEQFF
TRBD1	TRBV19	-	TRBJ1-5	TGTGCCAGTAGCGTGGAAGGGAGACAGGGGGCCCACGCTCAGCCCCAGCATTTT	CASSVEGRQGAHAQPQHF
-	TRBV4-3	-	TRBJ2-5	TGCGCCAGCAGCCCCTATATGAGGAGCGGGGAGACCCAGTACTTC	CASSPYMRSGETQYF
TRBD1	TRBV13	-	TRBJ2-7	TGTGCCAGCAGCTTAACGGACAGGGCCCACTACGAGCAGTACTTC	CASSLTDRAHYEQYF
TRBD1	TRBV18	-	TRBJ1-1	TGTGCCAGCTCTACCAGGGGGCAAGGCACTGAAGCTTTCTTT	CASSTRGQGTEAFF
-	TRBV9	-	TRBJ2-5	TGTGCCAGCAGCGCGACAGGACACTTCCAAGAGACCCAGTACTTC	CASSATGHFQETQYF
-	TRBV6-2/TRBV6-3	-	TRBJ1-6	TGTGCCAGCAGTTACCCGATCGACAGGATAAGCTCCTATAATTCACCCCTCCACTTT	CASSYPIDRISSYNSPLHF
-	TRBV6-5	-	TRBJ2-2	TGTGCCAGCAGTCTGCCAGGGGACACCGGGGAGCTGTTTTTT	CASSLPGDTGELFF
-	TRBV6-5	-	TRBJ1-1	TGTGCCACATACCCGGAATGGGGCGGAGGGTCTGAAGCTTTCTTT	CATYPEWGGGSEAFF
TRBD2	TRBV19	-	TRBJ2-2	TGTGCCAGTAGCCGGCCAAGCGGGGGCGTGAACACCGGGGAGCTGTTTTTT	CASSRPSGGVNTGELFF
-	TRBV6-5	-	TRBJ2-2	TGTGCCAGCAGTTACGCCACCCAGGGCGCCGGGGAGCTGTTTTTT	CASSYATQGAGELFF
TRBD1	TRBV27	-	TRBJ1-2	TGTGCCAGCAGTTCAAAGACAGGGCTAATGAACTATGGCTACACCTTC	CASSSKTGLMNYGYTF
-	TRBV6-5	-	TRBJ1-1	TGTGCCAGTCTACAGGGTCGGACTGAAGCTTTCTTT	CASLQGRTEAFF
TRBD1	TRBV29-1	-	TRBJ2-7	TGCAGCGTTGAAGGAGGGACAGGGCTATACTTC	CSVEGGTGLYF
-	TRBV9	-	TRBJ1-1	TGTGCCAGCAGCGTGTATGACTTCGACACTGAAGCTTTCTTT	CASSVYDFDTEAFF
-	TRBV2	once	TRBJ1-1	TGTGCCAGCAGTGAATTGCGGCAGAGCACTGAAGCTTTCTTT	CASSELRQSTEAFF
TRBD1	TRBV25-1	-	TRBJ2-6	TGTGCCAGCAGTGAATGGCGACAGGGGACCTCTGGGGCCAACGTCCTGACTTTC	CASSEWRQGTSGANVLTF
-	TRBV5-5	-	TRBJ1-3	TGTGCCAGCAGCTTGGGACTTTGGCGAGGAAACACCATATATTTT	CASSLGLWRGNTIYF